The source of this T cell receptor beta chain is a study of CD8 T cells in ankylosing spondylitis. Broader study findings: Matched ankylosing spondylitis synovial fluid reportedly contained a significantly enriched population of disease-linked clones. In reactive arthritis synovial fluid and blood, some motif variants had been reported before. In ankylosing spondylitis blood, a motif of roughly eight highly homologous TCR beta variants appeared characteristic.

Many counts were recorded for this clonotype. The target antigen is unknown. For TCR beta, libraries came from quantitative 5'-RACE with molecular barcodes. TCRdb recomputed calls from the 5' RACE reads with MiXCR, one row per CDR3 protein. The sample lists around 42,000 distinct CDR3 sequences, less than 3.5% occurring once. This CDR3 is 17 amino acids long. CDR1 is SGDLS, CDR2 YYNGEE, per germline. V lost 3 bases and J lost 6, with 19 bases in between. The V and J genes are TRBV9 and TRBJ2-6; D remains ambiguous. The source is a male donor with ankylosing spondylitis or in good health (not recorded which). Sequencing was done on a sample of blood, either unsorted or a sorted T cell fraction (not recorded which). CDR3 in amino acids: CASSGPRKGAEANVLTF. CDR3 nucleotides: TGTGCCAGCAGCGGTCCCCGGAAGGGCGCTGAGGCCAACGTCCTGACTTTC.